This record covers a single TCR beta chain. No antigen is known for it. Base qualities are not recorded, but no much larger clone differs from it by a single base. TCRbeta CDR3 regions were amplified from genomic DNA by means of the immunoSEQ Assay, a bias-controlled multiplex PCR. In the original analysis: The number of nucleated cells in each sample was estimated by amplification of reference gene primers within the assay. To quantify the absolute abundance of each unique TCRbeta CDR3 rearrangement, sequence reads were collapsed and filtered. For each sample, productive Simpson clonality was calculated by taking the square root of Simpson's diversity index across productive rearrangements. This is the immuneACCESS table as TCRdb keeps it, with only in-frame sequences that have V and J called. A part of the clones is gone; compared with another copy, unresolved V genes explain less than half, and the rest is unexplained. V and J calls and clone size are those listed in that table; D and trimming were worked out from the DNA. This sample comprises 70,000 or so clones, 85% to 90% of them detected only once. In total, the top ten clones hold approximately 1.4% of the sample.

The CDR3 has 16 amino acids, counting the end cysteine and phenylalanine. Only the CDR3 portion is preserved as DNA: 48 bases, with reading frame beginning at the first base. Trimming costs V 3 bases and J 1 base, and their ends lie 12 bases apart. The collaborating institutions used their own protocols to collect whole blood in K2EDTA tubes. For TCRbeta analysis, collaborator samples were shipped as frozen whole blood, as isolated PBMCs, or as DNA extracted from either sample type. This record comes from a study of blood T cell repertoires in COVID-19 (TCRdb year 2020). General notes on the study: Collaborator samples came from the United States, Italy and Spain and covered acute and convalescent phases of COVID-19. The prospective study material was composed of cDNA or gDNA derived from T cells, B-cell-depleted T cells, or PBMCs. A freely available public database, intended as a resource for researchers studying the immune response to SARS-CoV-2, is where the repertoires were released. HLA class I and class II types, where available, came from metadata supplied by the sample provider rather than from assay-based typing. The samples were drawn from the first 160 participants of the ongoing ImmuneRACE study and from roughly 1,300 subjects provided by 6 global collaborators. Deeply sampled blood TCRbeta repertoires from subjects exposed to, actively infected with, or recovered from COVID-19 were included in the dataset. Sample metadata almost always included a de-identified subject ID, COVID-19 status, age in years and sex.

Study-level results and caveats: The amount of clinical and demographic metadata varied by source and participant and was provided uncurated.

The TCR sequence derives from a human donor in a cohort sampled during active COVID-19. The V and J genes are TRBV23-1 and TRBJ2-2; TRBD1 is a possible D gene, resting on 6 matching bases. TRBV23-1 qualifies as an ORF whose function is uncertain. The material sequenced was peripheral blood. The encoded CDR3 is CASSHPKQGNTGELFF. The sequenced DNA: TGCGCCAGCAGTCACCCGAAACAGGGGAACACCGGGGAGCTGTTTTTT.